This TCR beta chain appears in the sequencing data of a study of molecular identifiers for immune sequencing clone quantification. TCRdb recomputed calls from the PCR reads with MiXCR, one row per CDR3 protein. Of over 65,000 distinct CDR3 sequences listed, around a quarter were seen once; the top ten hold about 0.8%. V lost 5 bases and J lost 2, with 12 bases in between. The CDR3 extends over 15 amino acids. Germline V lookup: CDR1 MNHEY, CDR2 SVGEGT. This clonotype appeared a few times. Antigen unknown. Study-level findings and limits: Highly expanded clone sizes could be underestimated through barcode sharing by identical TCR molecules.

The genes are TRBV6-2 or TRBV6-3 and TRBJ2-2; the D gene could be TRBD1 or TRBD2 (5 bases each). The origin of this receptor is a human donor in good health. Some libraries in this study had Jurkat cell RNA spiked in. Sequencing was performed on naive CD8+ T cells from blood, with Jurkat cell RNA spiked in. The subset was: FACS-sorted CD8+CD4-CCR7+CD45RA+ naive T cells. The CDR3 DNA is TGTGCCAGCAGTACCGGGGCGTCCAACACCGGGGAGCTGTTTTTT. Translated: CASSTGASNTGELFF.